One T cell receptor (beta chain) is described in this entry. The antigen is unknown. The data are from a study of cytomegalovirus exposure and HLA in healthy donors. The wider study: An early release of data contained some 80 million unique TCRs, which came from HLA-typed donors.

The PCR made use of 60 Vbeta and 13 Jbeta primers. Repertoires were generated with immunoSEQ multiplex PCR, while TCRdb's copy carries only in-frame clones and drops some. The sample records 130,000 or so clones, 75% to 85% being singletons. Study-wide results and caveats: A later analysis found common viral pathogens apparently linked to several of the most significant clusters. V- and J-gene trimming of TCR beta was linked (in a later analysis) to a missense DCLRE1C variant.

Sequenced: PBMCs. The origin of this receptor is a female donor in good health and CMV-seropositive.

The CDR3 DNA is TGTGCCAGCAGCTTTCAATTAGGGGCGGACACCGGGGAGCTGTTTTTT. Translated, it gives CASSFQLGADTGELFF. The rearrangement links TRBV5-4 to TRBJ2-2, with a possible D match to TRBD1 (5 bases). The CDR3 is 16 amino acids. Looked up from germline, CDR1 is SGHNT and CDR2 is YYREEE (reference sequence). V lost 2 bases to trimming and J lost 3 bases, with 14 bases between them.